This TCR beta chain stems from a study of T-cell memory formation after mild COVID-19. Notes on the study in general: Pre-infection memory held some responding clones, suggesting pre-existing cross-reactive T cells responded. Clones that shrank (day 15 to 85) were balanced CD4/CD8, whereas later expanders leaned CD4+.

In TCRdb, the 5' RACE reads were re-called with MiXCR into one record per CDR3 protein. The table shows a few hundred thousand distinct CDR3 sequences, with 20% to 25% occurring only once. V lost 1 base, J lost 7 bases, and 4 bases stayed unmatched. This CDR3 spans 14 amino acids. Germline V gives CDR1 SGHTA, CDR2 FQGNSA. This clonotype appeared many times. Its antigen remains unknown. This chain uses TRBV7-2 with TRBJ2-1, with TRBD1 matching over 7 bases. The receptor comes from an adult woman who had mild COVID-19 (a few samples of this study predate the infection). Cell type and time point are not known. Sequencing input: PBMCs or a T cell subset sorted from them (not recorded which). The CDR3 protein is CASSLGQGRNEQFF. The CDR3 coding sequence is TGTGCCAGCAGCTTAGGACAGGGTCGGAATGAGCAGTTCTTC.